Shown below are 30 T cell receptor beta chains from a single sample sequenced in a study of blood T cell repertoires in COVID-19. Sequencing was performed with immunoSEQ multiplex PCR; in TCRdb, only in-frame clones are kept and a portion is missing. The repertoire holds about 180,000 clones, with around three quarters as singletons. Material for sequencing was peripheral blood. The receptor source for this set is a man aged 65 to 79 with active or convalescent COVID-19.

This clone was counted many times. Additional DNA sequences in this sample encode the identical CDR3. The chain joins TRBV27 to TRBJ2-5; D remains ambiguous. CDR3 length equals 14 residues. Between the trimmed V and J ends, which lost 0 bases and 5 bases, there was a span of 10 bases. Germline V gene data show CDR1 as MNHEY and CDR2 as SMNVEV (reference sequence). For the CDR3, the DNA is TGTGCCAGCAGTTTATCCTCTGGCTGGGAGACCCAGTACTTC. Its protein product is CASSLSSGWETQYF.

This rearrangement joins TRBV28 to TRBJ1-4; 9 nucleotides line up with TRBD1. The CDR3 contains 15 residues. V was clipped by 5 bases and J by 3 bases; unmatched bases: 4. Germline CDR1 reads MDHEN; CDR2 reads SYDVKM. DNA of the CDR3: TGTGCCAGCAGTGCACAGGGGGCAGCTAATGAAAAACTGTTTTTT. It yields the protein CASSAQGAANEKLFF.

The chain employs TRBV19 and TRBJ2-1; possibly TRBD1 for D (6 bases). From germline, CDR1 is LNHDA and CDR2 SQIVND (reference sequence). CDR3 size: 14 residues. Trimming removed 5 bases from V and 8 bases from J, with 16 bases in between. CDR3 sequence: CASSPRGALDEQFF. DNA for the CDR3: TGTGCCAGTAGTCCCAGGGGAGCGTTGGATGAGCAGTTCTTC.

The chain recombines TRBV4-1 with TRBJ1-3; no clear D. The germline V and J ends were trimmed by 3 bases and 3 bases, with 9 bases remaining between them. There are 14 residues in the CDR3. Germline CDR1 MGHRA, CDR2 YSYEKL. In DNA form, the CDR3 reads TGCGCCAGCAGCCAGGAGGGCGGTGGAAACACCATATATTTT. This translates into CASSQEGGGNTIYF.

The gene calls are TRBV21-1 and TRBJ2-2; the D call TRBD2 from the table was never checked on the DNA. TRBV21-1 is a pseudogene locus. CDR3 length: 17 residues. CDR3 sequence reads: CASSPRGLALMTGELFF. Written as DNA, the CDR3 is TGTGCCAGCAGCCCCCGGGGCCTAGCGCTAATGACCGGGGAGCTGTTTTTT.

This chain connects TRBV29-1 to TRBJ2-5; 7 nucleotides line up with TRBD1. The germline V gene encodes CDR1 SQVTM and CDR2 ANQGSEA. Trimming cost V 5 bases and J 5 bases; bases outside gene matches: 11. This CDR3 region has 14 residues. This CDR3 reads CSVSGTELWETQYF. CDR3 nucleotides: TGCAGCGTTTCCGGGACAGAGTTATGGGAGACCCAGTACTTC.

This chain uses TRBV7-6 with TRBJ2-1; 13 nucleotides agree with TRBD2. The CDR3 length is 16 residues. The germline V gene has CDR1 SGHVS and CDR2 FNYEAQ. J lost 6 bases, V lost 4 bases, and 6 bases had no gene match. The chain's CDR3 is CASSSLLAGGPNEQFF. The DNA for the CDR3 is TGTGCCAGCAGCTCACTACTAGCGGGGGGGCCCAATGAGCAGTTCTTC.

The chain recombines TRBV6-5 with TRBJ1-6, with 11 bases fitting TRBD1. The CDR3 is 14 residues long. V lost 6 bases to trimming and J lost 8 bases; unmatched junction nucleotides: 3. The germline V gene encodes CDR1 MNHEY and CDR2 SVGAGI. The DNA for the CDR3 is TGTGCCAGCAGGGGGACAGGGGGTTATTCACCCCTCCACTTT. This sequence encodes CASRGTGGYSPLHF.

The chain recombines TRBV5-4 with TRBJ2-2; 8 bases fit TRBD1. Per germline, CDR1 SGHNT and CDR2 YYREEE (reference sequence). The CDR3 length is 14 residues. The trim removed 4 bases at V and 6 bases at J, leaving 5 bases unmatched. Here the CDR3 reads CASSLEQGAGELFF. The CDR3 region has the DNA TGTGCCAGCAGCCTAGAACAGGGGGCCGGGGAGCTGTTTTTT. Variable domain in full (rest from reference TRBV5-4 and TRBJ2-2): ETGVTQSPTHLIKTRGQQVTLRCSSQSGHNTVSWYQQALGQGPQFIFQYYREEENGRGNFPPRFSGLQFPNYSSELNVNALELDDSALYLCASSLEQGAGELFFGEGSRLTVL.

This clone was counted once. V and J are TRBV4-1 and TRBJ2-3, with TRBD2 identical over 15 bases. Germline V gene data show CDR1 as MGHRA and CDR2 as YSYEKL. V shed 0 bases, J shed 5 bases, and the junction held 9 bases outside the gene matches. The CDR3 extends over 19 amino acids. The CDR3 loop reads CASSQEVTGLAGGRDTQYF. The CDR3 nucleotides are TGCGCCAGCAGCCAAGAAGTGACGGGACTAGCGGGGGGCCGAGATACGCAGTATTTT.

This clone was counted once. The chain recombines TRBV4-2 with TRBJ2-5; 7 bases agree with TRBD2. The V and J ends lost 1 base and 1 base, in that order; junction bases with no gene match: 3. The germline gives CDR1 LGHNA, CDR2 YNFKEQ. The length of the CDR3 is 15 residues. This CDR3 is CASSQAAGLQETQYF. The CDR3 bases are TGTGCCAGCAGCCAAGCAGCGGGGCTCCAAGAGACCCAGTACTTC.

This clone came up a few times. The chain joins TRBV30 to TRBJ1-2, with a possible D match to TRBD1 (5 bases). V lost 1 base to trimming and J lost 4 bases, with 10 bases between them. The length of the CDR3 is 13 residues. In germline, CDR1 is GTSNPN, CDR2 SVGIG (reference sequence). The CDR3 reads CAWSGSRVYGYTF. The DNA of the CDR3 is TGTGCCTGGAGTGGTAGCAGGGTCTATGGCTACACCTTC.

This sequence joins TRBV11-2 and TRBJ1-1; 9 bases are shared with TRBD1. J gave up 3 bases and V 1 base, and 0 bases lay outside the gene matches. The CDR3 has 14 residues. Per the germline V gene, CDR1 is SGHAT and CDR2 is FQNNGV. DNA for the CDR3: TGTGCCAGCAGCTTAGGACAGGGGGACACTGAAGCTTTCTTT. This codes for CASSLGQGDTEAFF.

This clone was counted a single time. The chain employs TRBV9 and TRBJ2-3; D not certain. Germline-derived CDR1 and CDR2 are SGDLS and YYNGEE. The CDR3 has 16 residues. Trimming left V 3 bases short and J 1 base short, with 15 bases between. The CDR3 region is CASSGVGQAGTDTQYF. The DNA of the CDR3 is TGTGCCAGCAGCGGGGTGGGTCAGGCCGGCACAGATACGCAGTATTTT. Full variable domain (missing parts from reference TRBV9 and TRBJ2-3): DSGVTQTPKHLITATGQRVTLRCSPRSGDLSVYWYQQSLDQGLQFLIQYYNGEERAKGNILERFSAQQFPDLHSELNLSSLELGDSALYFCASSGVGQAGTDTQYFGPGTRLTVL.

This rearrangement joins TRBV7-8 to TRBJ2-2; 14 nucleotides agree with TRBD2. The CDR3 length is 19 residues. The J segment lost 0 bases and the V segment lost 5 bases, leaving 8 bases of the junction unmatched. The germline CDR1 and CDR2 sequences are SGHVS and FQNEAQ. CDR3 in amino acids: CASSKGLAGGPSNTGELFF. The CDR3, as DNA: TGTGCCAGCAGCAAAGGACTAGCGGGAGGCCCCTCGAACACCGGGGAGCTGTTTTTT.

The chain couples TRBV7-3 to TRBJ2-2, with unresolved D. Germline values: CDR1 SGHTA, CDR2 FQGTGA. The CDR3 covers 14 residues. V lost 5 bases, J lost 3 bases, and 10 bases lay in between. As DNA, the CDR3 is TGTGCCAGCAGCCCATCAGGTGACACCGGGGAGCTGTTTTTT. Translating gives CASSPSGDTGELFF.

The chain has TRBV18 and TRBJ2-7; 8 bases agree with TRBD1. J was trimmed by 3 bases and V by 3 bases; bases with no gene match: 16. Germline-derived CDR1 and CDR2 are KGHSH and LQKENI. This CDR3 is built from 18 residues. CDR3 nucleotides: TGTGCCAGCTCACCCACCACAATGACAGGGGCGAGAGGCTACGAGCAGTACTTC. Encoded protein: CASSPTTMTGARGYEQYF.

DNA for the CDR3: TGCAGCGGCCGGCGGGGAGCTAATGAAAAACTGTTTTTT. It translates to CSGRRGANEKLFF. The rearrangement joins TRBV29-1 to TRBJ1-4; the D is unclear. Trimming took off 7 bases at V and 3 bases at J, with 12 bases between the two ends. The CDR3 sequence is 13 residues long. In germline, CDR1 is SQVTM, CDR2 ANQGSEA.

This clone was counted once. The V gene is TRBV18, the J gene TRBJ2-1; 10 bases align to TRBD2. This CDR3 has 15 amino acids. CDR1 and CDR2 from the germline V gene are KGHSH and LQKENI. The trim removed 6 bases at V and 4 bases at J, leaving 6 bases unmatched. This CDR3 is CASSQSGGVYNEQFF. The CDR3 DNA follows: TGTGCCAGCTCCCAGAGCGGGGGGGTGTACAATGAGCAGTTCTTC.

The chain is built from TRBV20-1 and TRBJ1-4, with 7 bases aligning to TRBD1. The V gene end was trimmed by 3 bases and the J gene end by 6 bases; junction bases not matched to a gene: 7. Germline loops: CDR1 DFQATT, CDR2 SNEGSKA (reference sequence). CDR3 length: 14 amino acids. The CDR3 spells CSASPTGQDEKLFF. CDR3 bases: TGCAGTGCTAGTCCGACAGGGCAGGATGAAAAACTGTTTTTT.

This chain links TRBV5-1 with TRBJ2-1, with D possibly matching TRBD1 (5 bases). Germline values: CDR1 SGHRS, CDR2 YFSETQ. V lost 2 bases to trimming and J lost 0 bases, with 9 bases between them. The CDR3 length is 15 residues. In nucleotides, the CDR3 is TGCGCCAGCAGCTTACAGGTTAGCTCCTACAATGAGCAGTTCTTC. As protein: CASSLQVSSYNEQFF.

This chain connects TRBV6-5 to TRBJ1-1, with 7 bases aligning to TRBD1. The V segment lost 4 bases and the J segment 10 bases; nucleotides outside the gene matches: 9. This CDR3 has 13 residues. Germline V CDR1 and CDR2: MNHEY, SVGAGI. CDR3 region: CASSSLEGARAFF. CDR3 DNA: TGTGCCAGCAGTTCCCTAGAGGGGGCACGAGCTTTCTTT.

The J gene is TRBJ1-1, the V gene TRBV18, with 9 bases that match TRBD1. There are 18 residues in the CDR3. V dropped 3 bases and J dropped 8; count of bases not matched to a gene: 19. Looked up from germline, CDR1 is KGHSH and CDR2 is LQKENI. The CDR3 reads CASSPSAGTGIAPVEAFF. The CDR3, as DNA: TGTGCCAGCTCACCTTCGGCCGGGACAGGGATCGCCCCGGTGGAAGCTTTCTTT.

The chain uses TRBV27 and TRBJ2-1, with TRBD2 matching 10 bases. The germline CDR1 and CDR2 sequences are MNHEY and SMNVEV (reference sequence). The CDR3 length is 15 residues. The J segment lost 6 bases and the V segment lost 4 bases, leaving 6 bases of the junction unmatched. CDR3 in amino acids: CASSSSGSNSNEQFF. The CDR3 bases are TGTGCCAGCAGTTCTAGCGGGAGTAATAGCAATGAGCAGTTCTTC.

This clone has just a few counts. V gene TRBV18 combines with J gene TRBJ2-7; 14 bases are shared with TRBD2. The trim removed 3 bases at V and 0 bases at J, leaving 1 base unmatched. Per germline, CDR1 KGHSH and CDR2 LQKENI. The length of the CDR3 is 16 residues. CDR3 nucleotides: TGTGCCAGCTCACCTGGACTAGCGGGGGGCTCCTACGAGCAGTACTTC. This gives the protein CASSPGLAGGSYEQYF.

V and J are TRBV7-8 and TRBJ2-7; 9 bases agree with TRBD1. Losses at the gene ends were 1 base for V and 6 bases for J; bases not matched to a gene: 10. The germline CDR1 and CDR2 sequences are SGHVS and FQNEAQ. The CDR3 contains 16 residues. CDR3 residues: CASSLGSVTGGGEQYF. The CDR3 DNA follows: TGTGCCAGCAGCTTAGGGTCCGTAACAGGGGGCGGCGAGCAGTACTTC.

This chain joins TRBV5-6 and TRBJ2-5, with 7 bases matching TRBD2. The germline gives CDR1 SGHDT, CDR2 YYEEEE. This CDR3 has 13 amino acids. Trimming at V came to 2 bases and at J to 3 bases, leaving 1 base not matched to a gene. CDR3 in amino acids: CASSLAGKETQYF. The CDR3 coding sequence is TGTGCCAGCAGCTTAGCGGGGAAAGAGACCCAGTACTTC. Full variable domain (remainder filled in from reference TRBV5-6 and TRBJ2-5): DAGVTQSPTHLIKTRGQQVTLRCSPKSGHDTVSWYQQALGQGPQFIFQYYEEEERQRGNFPDRFSGHQFPNYSSELNVNALLLGDSALYLCASSLAGKETQYFGPGTRLLVL.

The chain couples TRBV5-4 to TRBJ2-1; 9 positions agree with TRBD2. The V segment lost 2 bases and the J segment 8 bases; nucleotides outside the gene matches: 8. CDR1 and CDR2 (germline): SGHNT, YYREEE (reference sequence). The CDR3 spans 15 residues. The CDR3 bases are TGTGCCAGCAGCTTCGGCGGGGGGGCTGTAGATGAGCAGTTCTTC. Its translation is CASSFGGGAVDEQFF.

The CDR3 sequence is CASSPPQVYRAPAYEQYF. CDR3 DNA: TGTGCCAGCAGCCCTCCACAAGTGTACAGGGCTCCGGCCTACGAGCAGTACTTC. The rearrangement links TRBV13 to TRBJ2-7; D may be TRBD1 (6 bases). The V and J ends lost 5 bases and 2 bases respectively, with 25 bases between them. In germline, CDR1 is PRHDT, CDR2 FYEKMQ (reference sequence). The CDR3 totals 18 residues.

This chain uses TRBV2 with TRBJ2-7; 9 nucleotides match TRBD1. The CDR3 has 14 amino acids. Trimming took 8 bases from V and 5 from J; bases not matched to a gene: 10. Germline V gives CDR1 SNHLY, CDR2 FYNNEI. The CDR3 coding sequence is TGTGCCAGCCCCCGTGGGACAGGGTCGGACGAGCAGTACTTC. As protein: CASPRGTGSDEQYF.